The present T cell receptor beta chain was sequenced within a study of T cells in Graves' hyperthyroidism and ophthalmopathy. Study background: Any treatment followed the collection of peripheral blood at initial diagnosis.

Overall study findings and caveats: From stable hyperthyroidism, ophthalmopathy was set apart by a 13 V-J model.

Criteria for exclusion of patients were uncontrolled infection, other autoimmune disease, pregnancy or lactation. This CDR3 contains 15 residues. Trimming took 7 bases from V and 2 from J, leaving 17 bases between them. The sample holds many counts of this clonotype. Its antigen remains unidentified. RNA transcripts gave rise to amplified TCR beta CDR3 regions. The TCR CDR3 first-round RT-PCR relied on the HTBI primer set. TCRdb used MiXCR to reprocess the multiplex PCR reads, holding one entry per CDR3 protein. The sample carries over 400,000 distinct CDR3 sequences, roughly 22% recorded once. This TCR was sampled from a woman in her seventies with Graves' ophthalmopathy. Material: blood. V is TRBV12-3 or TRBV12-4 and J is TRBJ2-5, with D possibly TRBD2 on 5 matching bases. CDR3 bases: TGTGCCAGCATCCCGAGTCGGGGTCGGCAAGAGACCCAGTACTTC. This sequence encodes CASIPSRGRQETQYF.